This note documents a single T cell receptor beta chain sequence. The CDR3 spans 17 residues. The V gene's germline CDR1 is LNHDA and CDR2 SQIVND (reference sequence). The junction had 10 bases not matched to a gene; V was cut back by 3 bases and J by 2 bases. Membership in each cohort depended on participant-reported clinical history. The sample belongs to a study of blood T cell repertoires in COVID-19. Study summary: T cells, B-cell-depleted T cells, or PBMCs provided the cDNA or gDNA that served as material.

Per the study methods: Nucleated cell number was recorded as an estimate derived from reference gene primer amplification. Only in-frame clones appear in the TCRdb table, and some are missing; sequencing was by immunoSEQ multiplex PCR. V, J and clone size reflect that table, while D and trimming were determined from the DNA. The sample includes approximately 140,000 clones, 84% seen only once; the top ten take around 3.7%. This sequence was found in a woman between 45 and 65 years old with acute COVID-19. The source material was PBMCs or T cells enriched from blood (not recorded which). V usage is TRBV19 and J usage is TRBJ1-3, with 7 bases that match TRBD1. In nucleotides, the CDR3 is TGTGCCAGTAGTATGGTAGGGGGCGACGTGACTGGAAACACCATATATTTT. It codes for CASSMVGGDVTGNTIYF.